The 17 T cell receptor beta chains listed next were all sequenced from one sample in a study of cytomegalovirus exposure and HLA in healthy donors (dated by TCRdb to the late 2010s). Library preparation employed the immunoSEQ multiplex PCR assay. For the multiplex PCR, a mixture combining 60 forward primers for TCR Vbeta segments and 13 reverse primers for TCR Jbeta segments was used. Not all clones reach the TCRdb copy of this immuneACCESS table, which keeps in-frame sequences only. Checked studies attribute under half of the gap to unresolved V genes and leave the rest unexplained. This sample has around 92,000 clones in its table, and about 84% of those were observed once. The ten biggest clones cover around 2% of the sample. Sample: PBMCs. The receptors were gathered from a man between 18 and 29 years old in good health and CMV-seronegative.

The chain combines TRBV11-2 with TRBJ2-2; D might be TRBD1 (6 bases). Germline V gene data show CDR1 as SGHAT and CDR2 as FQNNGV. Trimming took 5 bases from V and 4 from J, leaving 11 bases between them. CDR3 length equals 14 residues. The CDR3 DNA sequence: TGTGCCAGCAGCGCCGGACAGTTCACCGGGGAGCTGTTTTTT. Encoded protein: CASSAGQFTGELFF.

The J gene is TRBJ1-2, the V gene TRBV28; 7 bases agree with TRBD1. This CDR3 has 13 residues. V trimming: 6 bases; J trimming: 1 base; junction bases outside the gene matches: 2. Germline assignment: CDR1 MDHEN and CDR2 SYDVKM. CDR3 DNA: TGTGCCAGCAGGGGGACAGATAACTATGGCTACACCTTC. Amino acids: CASRGTDNYGYTF.

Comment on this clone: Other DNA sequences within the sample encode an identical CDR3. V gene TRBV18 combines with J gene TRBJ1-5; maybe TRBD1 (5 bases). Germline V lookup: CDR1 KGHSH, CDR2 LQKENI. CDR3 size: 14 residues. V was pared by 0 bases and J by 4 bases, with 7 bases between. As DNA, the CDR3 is TGTGCCAGCTCACCACCGGGGGGGAATCAGCCCCAGCATTTT. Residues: CASSPPGGNQPQHF.

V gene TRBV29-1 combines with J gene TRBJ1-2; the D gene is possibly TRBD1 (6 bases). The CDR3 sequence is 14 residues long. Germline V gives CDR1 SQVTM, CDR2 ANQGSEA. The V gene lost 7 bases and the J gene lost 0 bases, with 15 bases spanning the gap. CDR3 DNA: TGCAGCGCCGCTCCGGGACATACTAACTATGGCTACACCTTC. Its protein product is CSAAPGHTNYGYTF.

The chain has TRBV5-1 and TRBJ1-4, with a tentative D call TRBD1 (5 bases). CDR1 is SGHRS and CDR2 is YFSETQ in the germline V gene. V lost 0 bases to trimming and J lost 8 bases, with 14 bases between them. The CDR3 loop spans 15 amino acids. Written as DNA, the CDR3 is TGCGCCAGCAGCTTGGTATTAGGGGTAGGAGAAAAACTGTTTTTT. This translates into CASSLVLGVGEKLFF. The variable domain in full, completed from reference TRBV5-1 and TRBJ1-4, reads KAGVTQTPRYLIKTRGQQVTLSCSPISGHRSVSWYQQTPGQGLQFLFEYFSETQRNKGNFPGRFSGRQFSNSRSEMNVSTLELGDSALYLCASSLVLGVGEKLFFGSGTQLSVL.

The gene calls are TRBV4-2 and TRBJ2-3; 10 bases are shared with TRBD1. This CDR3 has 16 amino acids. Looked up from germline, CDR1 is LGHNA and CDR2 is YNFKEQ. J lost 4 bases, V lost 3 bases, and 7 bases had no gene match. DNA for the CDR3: TGTGCCAGCAGCCAGGAGATCGGACAGGGGGCAGATACGCAGTATTTT. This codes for CASSQEIGQGADTQYF.

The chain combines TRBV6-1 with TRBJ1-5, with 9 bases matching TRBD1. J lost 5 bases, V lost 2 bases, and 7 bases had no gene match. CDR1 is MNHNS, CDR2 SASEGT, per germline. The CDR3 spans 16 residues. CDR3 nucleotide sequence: TGTGCCAGCAGTGAACCCCCGGACAGGGGCGATCAGCCCCAGCATTTT. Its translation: CASSEPPDRGDQPQHF.

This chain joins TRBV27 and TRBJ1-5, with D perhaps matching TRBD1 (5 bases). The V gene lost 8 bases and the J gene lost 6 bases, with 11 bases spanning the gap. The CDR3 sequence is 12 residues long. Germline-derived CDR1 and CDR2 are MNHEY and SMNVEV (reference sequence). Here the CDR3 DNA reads TGTGCCAGCGCAGGGTTGGGTCAGCCCCAGCATTTT. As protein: CASAGLGQPQHF.

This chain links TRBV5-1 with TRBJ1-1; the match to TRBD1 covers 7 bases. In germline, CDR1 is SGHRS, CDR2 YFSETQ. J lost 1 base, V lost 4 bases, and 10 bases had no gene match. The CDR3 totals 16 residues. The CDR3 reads CASSPGGRGPNTEAFF. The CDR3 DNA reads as TGCGCCAGCAGCCCCGGGGGTAGGGGGCCGAACACTGAAGCTTTCTTT. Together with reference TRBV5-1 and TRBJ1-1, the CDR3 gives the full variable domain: KAGVTQTPRYLIKTRGQQVTLSCSPISGHRSVSWYQQTPGQGLQFLFEYFSETQRNKGNFPGRFSGRQFSNSRSEMNVSTLELGDSALYLCASSPGGRGPNTEAFFGQGTRLTVV.

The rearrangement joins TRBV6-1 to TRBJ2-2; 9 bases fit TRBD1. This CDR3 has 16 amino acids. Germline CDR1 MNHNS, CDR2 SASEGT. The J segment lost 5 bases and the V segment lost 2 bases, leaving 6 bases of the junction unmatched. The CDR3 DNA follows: TGTGCCAGCAGTGAAAGGGGACAGGGTTTAACCGGGGAGCTGTTTTTT. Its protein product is CASSERGQGLTGELFF.

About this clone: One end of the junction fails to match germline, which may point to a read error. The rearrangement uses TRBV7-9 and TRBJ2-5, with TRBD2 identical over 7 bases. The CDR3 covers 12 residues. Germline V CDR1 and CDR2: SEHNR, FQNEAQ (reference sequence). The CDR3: CSSSRAGETQYF. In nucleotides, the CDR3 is TGTTCCAGCAGTCGAGCGGGGGAGACCCAGTACTTC.

The CDR3 reads CASSEEGQVYNSPLHF. As DNA, the CDR3 is TGTGCCAGCAGTGAAGAGGGACAGGTCTATAATTCACCCCTCCACTTT. The chain carries TRBV2 and TRBJ1-6; 8 bases match TRBD1. The germline CDR1 and CDR2 sequences are SNHLY and FYNNEI. V shed 1 base, J shed 3 bases, and the junction held 2 bases outside the gene matches. CDR3 size: 16 residues.

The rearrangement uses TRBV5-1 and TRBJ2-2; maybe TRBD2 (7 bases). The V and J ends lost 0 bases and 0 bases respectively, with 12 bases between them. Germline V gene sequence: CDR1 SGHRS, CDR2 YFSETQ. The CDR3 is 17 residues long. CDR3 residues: CASSLAQGRANTGELFF. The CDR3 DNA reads TGCGCCAGCAGCTTGGCCCAGGGGAGGGCGAACACCGGGGAGCTGTTTTTT.

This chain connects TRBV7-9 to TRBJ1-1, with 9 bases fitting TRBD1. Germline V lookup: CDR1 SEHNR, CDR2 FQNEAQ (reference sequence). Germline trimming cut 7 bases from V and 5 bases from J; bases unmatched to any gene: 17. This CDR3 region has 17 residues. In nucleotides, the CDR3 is TGTGCCAGCAATTACCCTCCGGGACAGGGAGTTGGAACTGAAGCTTTCTTT. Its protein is CASNYPPGQGVGTEAFF.

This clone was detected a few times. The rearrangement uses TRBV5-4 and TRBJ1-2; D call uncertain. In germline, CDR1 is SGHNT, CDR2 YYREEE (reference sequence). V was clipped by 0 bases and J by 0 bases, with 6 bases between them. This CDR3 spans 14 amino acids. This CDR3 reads CASSLARTNYGYTF. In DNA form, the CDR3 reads TGTGCCAGCAGCTTGGCCAGGACTAACTATGGCTACACCTTC.

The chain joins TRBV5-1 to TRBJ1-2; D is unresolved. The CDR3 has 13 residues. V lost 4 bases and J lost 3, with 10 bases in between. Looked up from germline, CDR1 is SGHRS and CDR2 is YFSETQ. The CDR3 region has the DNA TGCGCCAGCAGCCCGCCCGGGGACTATGGCTACACCTTC. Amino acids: CASSPPGDYGYTF.

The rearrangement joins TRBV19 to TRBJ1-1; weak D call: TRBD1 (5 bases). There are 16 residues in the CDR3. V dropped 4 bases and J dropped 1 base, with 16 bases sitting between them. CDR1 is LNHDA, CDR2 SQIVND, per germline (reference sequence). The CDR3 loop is CASSNSWQGWNTEAFF. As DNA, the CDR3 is TGTGCCAGTAGTAATAGTTGGCAGGGCTGGAACACTGAAGCTTTCTTT.